This TCR beta chain originates from a study of Ad26.COV2.S vaccination and SARS-CoV-2 variants. Sequenced by immunoSEQ multiplex PCR; TCRdb stores in-frame clones only, minus some. The sample shows more than 300,000 clones, about 87% of them seen only once. Comments on this clone: The antigen is not known. The sample carries other DNA sequences with the same CDR3.

Treatment given: about 20 received Ad26.COV2.S at low or high dose, single or two shots; 5 received placebo; per-sample allocation not given. Sample collection was performed on day 63 after the first vaccine or placebo injection. This person who donated was an adult of 18-55 years in Boston. General study points: Substantial breadth was reportedly displayed by spike-specific CD8+ and CD4+ T cell responses after vaccination. Participants given vaccine showed non-spike TCR breadth similar to that of placebo recipients.

Per germline, CDR1 SGHDN and CDR2 FVKESK. V lost 3 bases to trimming and J lost 2 bases, with 5 bases between them. The CDR3 length is 13 residues. This TCR was recovered from a person aged 18-65 years who received the Ad26.COV2.S COVID-19 vaccine or a placebo. The genes are TRBV14 and TRBJ1-3; D is unclear. This material consisted of peripheral blood, taken in a trial of Ad26.COV2.S vaccine versus placebo. The CDR3 is CASSQGAGNTIYF. CDR3 bases: TGTGCCAGCAGCCAGGGAGCTGGAAACACCATATATTTT.